This entry concerns a single T cell receptor (beta chain). The target of this receptor is not known. The input lacks base qualities; no much larger clone sits a single base away. These data are taken from a study of blood T cells in healthy people across ages (dated by TCRdb to about 2015). Regarding the complete study: In model experiments, template switching captured about one uniquely barcoded TCR beta cDNA molecule for every two T cells. To track age-related changes in TCR beta repertoire diversity, the study relied on deep sequencing normalized with unique cDNA molecular identifiers. The donors were divided into four age groups: young (average around 17 years), middle-aged (about 39), aged (around 59) and long-lived (82). To avoid experimental bias, donors of different ages were distributed randomly across sequencing lanes. Two additional independent replicas of 1 million unique cDNA reads from the same blood draw were analyzed for two donors (one aged 18 to 30 and one aged 80 or older). Results and caveats for the whole study, not just this receptor: As age increased, observed TCR beta diversity per million T cells dropped in a roughly linear way, and a significant reduction was already evident by age 40. Compared with the aged group, the long-lived group had more naive CD4+ T cells, fewer expanded clones and increased TCR diversity, suggesting age selection. Estimates of total diversity based on one million sequenced T cells were considered lower bounds and underestimates. Because the CMV infection status of the donors was unknown, age-related changes in expanded clonotypes may potentially have been confounded. Since profiling was done on bulk unsorted PBMCs, naive and antigen-experienced compartments could not be conclusively compared. Observed TCR beta diversity correlated strongly with the percentage of naive T cells measured by flow cytometry.

The approximately 41 donors, aged about 6 to 95 years, were systemically healthy Caucasian individuals from Russia. Each donor gave approximately 9.3 milliliters of peripheral blood, collected into EDTA-treated Vacutainer tubes. Ficoll-Paque density-gradient centrifugation was used to isolate PBMCs, with at least 7 million obtained per sample. Trizol reagent was used to extract total RNA from the PBMCs, yielding at least 6 micrograms per sample. Naive CD45RAhigh/CD27high T cell percentages were measured by flow cytometry on a PBMC aliquot from every donor. V is pared back by 1 base and J by 11 bases, with 21 bases lying between the germline termini. The germline V gene specifies SGDLS as CDR1 and YYNGEE as CDR2. The CDR3, from cysteine to phenylalanine, totals 15 residues. Here the CDR3 DNA is all that survives: 45 bases in frame from base 1. The library was obtained by 5' RACE. Sequenced on an Illumina HiSeq 2500. A second PCR of roughly 7 to 11 cycles was performed with a sample-barcoded 5' primer and a J-beta primer mix. A template-switch 5' adaptor carrying 12 random nucleotides introduced a unique molecular identifier onto each TCR beta cDNA molecule. Each sample yielded at least 3 million CDR3-containing paired-end reads. First-strand cDNA was synthesized from all RNA with the Mint cDNA synthesis kit, primed by a TRBC-specific oligonucleotide. Following uracil-DNA glycosylase treatment, a first 18-cycle PCR with universal primers M1SS and BC2_uni_R was performed on all cDNA. From the authors' description of their analysis: Normalization of each sample was performed by random selection of 1 million high-quality reads, each carrying a distinct molecular identifier. Reads sharing molecular identifiers were discarded rather than binned into consensus sequences. CDR3 identification, clonotype clustering and error correction used MiTCR with a Q25 quality threshold and the strictest error-elimination algorithm. A nonparametric unseen species model with Euler transformation was used to estimate a lower bound on total TCR beta diversity. TCRdb reanalyzed the raw reads on its own, using fastp at Q25 for trimming and MiXCR for clone calling, and kept in-frame beta chains. Identical CDR3 proteins give one entry, which carries the most common genes and DNA. The V and J calls were not made by the authors but by TCRdb's processing. The table for this sample lists some 1,500,000 distinct CDR3 sequences; 35% to 45% of them were counted only once. Over 3.5% of the sample is in the top ten clones.

The origin of this receptor is a woman aged 18-30 years in good health. Specimen: blood. This chain joins TRBV9 to TRBJ2-5; the D gene is unclear. The CDR3 here reads CASSVRPQRPHEQYF. In nucleotide form, the sequence is TGTGCCAGCAGCGTACGTCCGCAACGTCCCCATGAGCAGTACTTC.